What follows is one TCR beta chain and its context. Antigen unknown. Trimming stripped 4 bases from V and 2 bases from J, with 9 bases between. This CDR3 spans 14 amino acids. From germline, CDR1 is MGHDK and CDR2 SYGVNS. Assay used: immunoSEQ multiplex PCR; TCRdb lists only in-frame clones, some missing. The sample shows roughly 130,000 clones, 85% to 90% of them seen only once. Time point of the sample: blood 2 weeks post-SBRT. Treatment reported: 15 Gy SBRT to primary tumor, nephrectomy 4 weeks later. Clear cell pathology was present in this patient's renal cell carcinoma. The sample belongs to a study of radiation and T cells in renal cell carcinoma. Findings and caveats of the study: No pretreatment tumor biopsies were available for baseline clonotypes.

The sequencing here drew on blood, taken from a patient whose treatment included radiotherapy and nephrectomy. V gene TRBV25-1 combines with J gene TRBJ2-4, with D maybe TRBD1 (6 bases). This TCR derives from a woman aged 70-85 years with renal cell carcinoma. CDR3 in amino acids: CASSGQGTKNIQYF. The DNA of the CDR3 is TGTGCCAGCAGTGGGCAGGGGACCAAAAACATTCAGTACTTC.